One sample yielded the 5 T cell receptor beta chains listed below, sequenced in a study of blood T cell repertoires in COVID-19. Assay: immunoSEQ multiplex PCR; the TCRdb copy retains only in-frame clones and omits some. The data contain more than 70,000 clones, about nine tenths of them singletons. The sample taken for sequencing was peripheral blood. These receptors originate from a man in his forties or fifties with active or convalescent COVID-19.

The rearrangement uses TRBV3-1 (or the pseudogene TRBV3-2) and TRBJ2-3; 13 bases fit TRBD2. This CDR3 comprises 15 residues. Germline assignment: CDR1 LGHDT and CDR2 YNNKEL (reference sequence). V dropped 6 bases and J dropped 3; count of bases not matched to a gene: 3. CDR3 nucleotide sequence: TGTGCCAGCAGTGGACTAGCGGGGGAAACAGATACGCAGTATTTT. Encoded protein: CASSGLAGETDTQYF.

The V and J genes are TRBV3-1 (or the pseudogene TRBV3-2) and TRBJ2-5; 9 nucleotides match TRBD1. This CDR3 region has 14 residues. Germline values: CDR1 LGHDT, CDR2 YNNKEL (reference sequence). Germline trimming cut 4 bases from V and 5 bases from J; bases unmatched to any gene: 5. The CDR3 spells CASSRRQGEETQYF. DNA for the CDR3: TGTGCCAGCAGCCGCAGACAGGGGGAGGAGACCCAGTACTTC.

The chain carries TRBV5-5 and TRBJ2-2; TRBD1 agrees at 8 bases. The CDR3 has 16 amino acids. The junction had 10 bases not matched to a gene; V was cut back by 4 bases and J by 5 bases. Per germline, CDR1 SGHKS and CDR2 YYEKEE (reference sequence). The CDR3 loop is CASSRPGTGRTGELFF. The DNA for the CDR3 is TGTGCCAGCAGCCGTCCCGGGACAGGACGGACCGGGGAGCTGTTTTTT.

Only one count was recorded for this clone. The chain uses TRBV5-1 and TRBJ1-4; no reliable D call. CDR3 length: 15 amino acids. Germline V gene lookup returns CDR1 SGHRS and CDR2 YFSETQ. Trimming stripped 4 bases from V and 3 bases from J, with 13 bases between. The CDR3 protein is CASSTRTGSNEKLFF. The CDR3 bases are TGCGCCAGCAGCACCCGGACGGGGTCTAATGAAAAACTGTTTTTT.

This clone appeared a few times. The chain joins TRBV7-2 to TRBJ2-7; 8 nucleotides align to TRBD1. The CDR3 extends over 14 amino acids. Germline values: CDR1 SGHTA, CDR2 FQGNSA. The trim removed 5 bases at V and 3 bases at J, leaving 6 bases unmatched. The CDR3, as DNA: TGTGCCAGCAGCCTAGACAGGGGAAACTACGAGCAGTACTTC. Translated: CASSLDRGNYEQYF. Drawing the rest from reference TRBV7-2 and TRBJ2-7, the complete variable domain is GAGVSQSPSNKVTEKGKDVELRCDPISGHTALYWYRQSLGQGLEFLIYFQGNSAPDKSGLPSDRFSAERTGGSVSTLTIQRTQQEDSAVYLCASSLDRGNYEQYFGPGTRLTVT.